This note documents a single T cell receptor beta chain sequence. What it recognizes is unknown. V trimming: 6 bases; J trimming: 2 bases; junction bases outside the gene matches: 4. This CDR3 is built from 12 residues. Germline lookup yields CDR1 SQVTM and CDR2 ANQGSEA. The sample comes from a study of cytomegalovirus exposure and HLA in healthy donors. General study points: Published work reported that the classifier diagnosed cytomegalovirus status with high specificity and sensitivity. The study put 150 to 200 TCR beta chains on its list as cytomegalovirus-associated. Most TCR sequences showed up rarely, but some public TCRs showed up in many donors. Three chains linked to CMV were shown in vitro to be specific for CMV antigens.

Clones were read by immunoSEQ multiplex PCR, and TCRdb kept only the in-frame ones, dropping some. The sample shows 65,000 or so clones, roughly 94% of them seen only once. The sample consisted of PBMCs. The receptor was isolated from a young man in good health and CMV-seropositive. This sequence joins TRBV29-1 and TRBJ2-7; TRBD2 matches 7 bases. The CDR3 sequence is CSVERGPYEQYF. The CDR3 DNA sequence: TGCAGCGTAGAGCGGGGACCCTACGAGCAGTACTTC.